This T cell receptor beta chain originates from a study of CD4+ T cells in melanoma. Study observations and caveats: Reportedly, melanoma neoantigen-specific CD4+ T cells showed varied differentiation states.

Clones were sequenced by immunoSEQ multiplex PCR, and TCRdb holds only the in-frame ones, with some missing. Of about 9,900 clones in the sample, around two thirds were seen once. Losses at the gene ends were 0 bases for V and 2 bases for J; bases not matched to a gene: 4. The CDR3 sequence is 15 residues long. The V gene's germline CDR1 is SGHRS and CDR2 YFSETQ. On this clone: The antigen is not known.

Sequenced sample: tumor tissue. This TCR came from a human donor with melanoma. The chain couples TRBV5-1 to TRBJ2-7; TRBD2 aligns across 8 bases. The CDR3, as DNA: TGCGCCAGCAGCTTGGGGCCAGCGGGGGCCTACGAGCAGTACTTC. This gives the protein CASSLGPAGAYEQYF.